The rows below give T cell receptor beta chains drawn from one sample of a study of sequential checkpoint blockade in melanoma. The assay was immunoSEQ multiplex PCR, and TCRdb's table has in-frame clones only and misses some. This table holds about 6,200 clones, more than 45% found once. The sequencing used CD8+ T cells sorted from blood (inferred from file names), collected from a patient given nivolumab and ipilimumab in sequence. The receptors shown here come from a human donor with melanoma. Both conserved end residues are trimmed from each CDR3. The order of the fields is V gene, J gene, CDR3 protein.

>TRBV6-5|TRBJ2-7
ASNSGTGIHEQY
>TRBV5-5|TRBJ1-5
ASSLERTQPQH
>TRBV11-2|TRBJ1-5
ASTALRRGPASSNQPQH
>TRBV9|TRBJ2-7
ASSPDRGRNEQY
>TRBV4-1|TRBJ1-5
ASSPPGRQPQH
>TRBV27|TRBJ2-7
ASSSDKPYEQY
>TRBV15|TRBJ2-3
ATSGLAGIDTDTQY
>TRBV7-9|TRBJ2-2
ASISGTSTGELF
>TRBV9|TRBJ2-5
ASSVGRGLQETQY
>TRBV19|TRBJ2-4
ASRGGDIPQY
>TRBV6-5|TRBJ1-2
ASSSHDDSYGYT
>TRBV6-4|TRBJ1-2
ASSSGDLNGYT
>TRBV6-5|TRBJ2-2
ASSYRGRGTGELF
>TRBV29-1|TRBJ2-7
SAEQDYEQY
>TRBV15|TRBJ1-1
ATSRDFRGEAF
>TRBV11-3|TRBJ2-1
ASSLAGGLAGVDEQF
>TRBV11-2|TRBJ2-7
ASSPRTSSYEQY
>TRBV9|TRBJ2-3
ASNVGGGIDTQY
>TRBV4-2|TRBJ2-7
ASSQDQEDWFEQY
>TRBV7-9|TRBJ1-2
ASSHDRVVNYGYT
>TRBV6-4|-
ASRTGGVIYEQY
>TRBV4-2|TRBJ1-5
ASSQFGEPSNQPQH
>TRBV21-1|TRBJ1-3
ASSGGGAGNTIY
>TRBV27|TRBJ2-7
ASSLWVMGHHEQY
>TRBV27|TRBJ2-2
ASSLDPGSSTGELF
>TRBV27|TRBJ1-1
ASSLSLMNTEAF
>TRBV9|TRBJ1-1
ASSVGRGRVTEAF
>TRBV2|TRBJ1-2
ASSELGLNRLDGYT
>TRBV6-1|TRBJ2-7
ASSEGGGTLEQY
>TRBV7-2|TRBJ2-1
ASSVRDVGNNEQF
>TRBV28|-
ASSFRSGTGNHEQY
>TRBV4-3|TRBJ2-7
ASSQDAASGVYEQY